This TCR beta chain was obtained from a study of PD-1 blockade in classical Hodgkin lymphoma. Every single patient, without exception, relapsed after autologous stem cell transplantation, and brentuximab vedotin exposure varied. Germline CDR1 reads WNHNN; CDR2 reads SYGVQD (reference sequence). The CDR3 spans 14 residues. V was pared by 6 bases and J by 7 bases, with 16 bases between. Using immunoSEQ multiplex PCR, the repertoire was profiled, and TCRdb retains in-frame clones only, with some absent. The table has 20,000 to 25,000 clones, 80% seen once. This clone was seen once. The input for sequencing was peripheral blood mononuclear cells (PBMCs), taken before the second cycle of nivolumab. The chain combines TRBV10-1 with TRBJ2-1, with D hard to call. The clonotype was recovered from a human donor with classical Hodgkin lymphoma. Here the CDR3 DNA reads TGCGCCAGCAGGAACTTAGCCTCTCGGAATGAGCAGTTCTTC. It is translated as CASRNLASRNEQFF.